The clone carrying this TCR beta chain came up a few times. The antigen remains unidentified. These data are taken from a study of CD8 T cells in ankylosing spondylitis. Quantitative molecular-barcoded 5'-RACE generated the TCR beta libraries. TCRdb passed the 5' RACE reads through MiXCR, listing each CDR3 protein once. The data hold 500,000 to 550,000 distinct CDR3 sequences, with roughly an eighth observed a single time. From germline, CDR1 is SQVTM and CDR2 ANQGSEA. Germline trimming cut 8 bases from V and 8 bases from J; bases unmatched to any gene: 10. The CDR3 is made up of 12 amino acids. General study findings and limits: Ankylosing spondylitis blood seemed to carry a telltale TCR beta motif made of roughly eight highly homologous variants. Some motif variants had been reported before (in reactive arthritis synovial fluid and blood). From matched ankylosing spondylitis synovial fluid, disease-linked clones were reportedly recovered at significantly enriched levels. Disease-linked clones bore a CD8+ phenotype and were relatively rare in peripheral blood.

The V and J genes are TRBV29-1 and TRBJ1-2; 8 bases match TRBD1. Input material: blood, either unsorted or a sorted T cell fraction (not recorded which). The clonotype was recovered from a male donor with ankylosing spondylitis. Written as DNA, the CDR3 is TGCAGCCAAAACAGGGGGGAGGGGGGCTACACCTTC. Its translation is CSQNRGEGGYTF. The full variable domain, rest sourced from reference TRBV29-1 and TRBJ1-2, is SAVISQKPSRDICQRGTSLTIQCQVDSQVTMMFWYRQQPGQSLTLIATANQGSEATYESGFVIDKFPISRPNLTFSTLTVSNMSPEDSSIYLCSQNRGEGGYTFGSGTRLTVV.